One sample yielded the 27 T cell receptor beta chains listed below, sequenced in a study of T cell responses to AZD1222 COVID-19 vaccine. Clones were read by immunoSEQ multiplex PCR, and TCRdb kept only the in-frame ones, dropping some. This sample has approximately 190,000 clones, with over 85% found just once. The starting material was peripheral blood, obtained 28 days after the second dose of the MenACWY control vaccine. The receptor set was obtained from an adult who received the MenACWY meningococcal vaccine as a control.

The rearrangement joins TRBV12-3 or TRBV12-4 to TRBJ1-2; 7 nucleotides agree with TRBD1. V shed 5 bases and J 11 bases; nucleotides not matched to a gene: 8. This CDR3 comprises 12 residues. CDR3 in DNA: TGTGCCAGCAGTCCTGGACAGGTCGGTTACACCTTC. As protein: CASSPGQVGYTF.

V gene TRBV19 combines with J gene TRBJ1-2; 9 bases align to TRBD1. Germline loops: CDR1 LNHDA, CDR2 SQIVND (reference sequence). This CDR3 contains 15 residues. The V and J ends lost 2 bases and 5 bases, in that order; junction bases with no gene match: 6. The chain's CDR3 is CASSIPGTGMYGYTF. CDR3 nucleotide sequence: TGTGCCAGTAGTATACCCGGGACAGGGATGTATGGCTACACCTTC.

This chain connects TRBV21-1 to TRBJ2-1; the D call of TRBD2 is as the table states it, not checked on the DNA. TRBV21-1 counts as a pseudogene. This CDR3 contains 16 residues. This CDR3 is CASRPIDGGSSNEQFF. The CDR3 DNA reads as TGTGCCAGCAGACCCATAGATGGGGGGTCGAGCAATGAGCAGTTCTTC.

The V gene is TRBV9, the J gene TRBJ1-6, with 9 bases matching TRBD1. This CDR3 has 17 residues. Per germline, CDR1 SGDLS and CDR2 YYNGEE. V was clipped by 2 bases and J by 5 bases; unmatched bases: 8. The CDR3 reads CASSVSGQGADNSPLHF. CDR3 bases: TGTGCCAGCAGCGTCTCGGGACAGGGCGCCGATAATTCACCCCTCCACTTT.

The gene calls are TRBV5-8 and TRBJ2-1; 7 positions match TRBD1. The CDR3 length is 15 residues. With 0 bases clipped from V and 3 bases from J, the junction kept 3 bases outside the gene matches. In germline, CDR1 is SGHTS, CDR2 YDEGEE. In DNA form, the CDR3 reads TGTGCCAGCAGCTTGGGTGACAGGGTCTACAATGAGCAGTTCTTC. Its translation is CASSLGDRVYNEQFF. The whole variable domain, filled in from reference TRBV5-8 and TRBJ2-1, reads EAGVTQSPTHLIKTRGQQATLRCSPISGHTSVYWYQQALGLGLQFLLWYDEGEERNRGNFPPRFSGRQFPNYSSELNVNALELEDSALYLCASSLGDRVYNEQFFGPGTRLTVL.

The rearrangement links TRBV30 to TRBJ1-2, with D unresolved. V lost 0 bases to trimming and J lost 3 bases, with 8 bases between them. CDR3 size: 13 residues. Germline assignment: CDR1 GTSNPN and CDR2 SVGIG (reference sequence). CDR3 nucleotides: TGTGCCTGGAGTGTGACCAGAGACTATGGCTACACCTTC. It is translated as CAWSVTRDYGYTF.

This chain connects TRBV6-5 to TRBJ2-7, with 10 positions matching TRBD1. The CDR3 is 13 amino acids. The trim removed 10 bases at V and 6 bases at J, leaving 9 bases unmatched. The V gene's germline CDR1 is MNHEY and CDR2 SVGAGI. CDR3 sequence reads: CATHAGTGAEQYF. Written as DNA, the CDR3 is TGTGCCACCCACGCCGGGACAGGGGCCGAGCAGTACTTC.

This chain links TRBV12-3 or TRBV12-4 with TRBJ2-2; tentatively, D is TRBD2 (6 bases). The CDR3 totals 13 residues. Deletions cut 1 base from V and 7 bases from J, with 7 bases between. CDR3 nucleotide sequence: TGTGCCAGCAGTTTAGTGGGAGGCGGGGAGCTGTTTTTT. This translates into CASSLVGGGELFF.

The chain carries TRBV5-4 and TRBJ1-2, with a weak D call TRBD1 (5 bases). Germline lookup yields CDR1 SGHNT and CDR2 YYREEE (reference sequence). The ends were cut back, 4 bases at V and 4 bases at J, with 11 bases in the middle. This CDR3 region has 13 residues. The CDR3 loop is CASSLGPLYGYTF. The CDR3 nucleotides are TGTGCCAGCAGCCTGGGACCTCTCTATGGCTACACCTTC.

The chain employs TRBV19 and TRBJ2-7; D is unresolved. Germline V gene sequence: CDR1 LNHDA, CDR2 SQIVND (reference sequence). The CDR3 spans 14 residues. The V end was cut by 2 bases, the J end by 5 bases, with 13 bases between. CDR3 in amino acids: CASSIIVNANEQYF. In nucleotides, the CDR3 is TGTGCCAGTAGTATAATAGTTAACGCCAACGAGCAGTACTTC.

This chain joins TRBV29-1 and TRBJ2-2; 9 bases are a match to TRBD2. Germline CDR1 SQVTM, CDR2 ANQGSEA. Losses at the gene ends were 5 bases for V and 3 bases for J; bases not matched to a gene: 4. This CDR3 region has 14 residues. Here the CDR3 reads CSVQAGGYTGELFF. CDR3 nucleotides: TGCAGCGTTCAGGCGGGAGGGTACACCGGGGAGCTGTTTTTT.

This chain connects TRBV2 to TRBJ1-2, with 8 positions matching TRBD1. V shed 3 bases, J shed 0 bases, and the junction held 9 bases outside the gene matches. CDR1 is SNHLY and CDR2 is FYNNEI in the germline V gene. The CDR3 has 17 amino acids. CDR3 protein: CASSERPGGQANYGYTF. CDR3 DNA: TGTGCCAGCAGTGAGCGTCCAGGGGGCCAAGCTAACTATGGCTACACCTTC.

The chain is built from TRBV11-2 and TRBJ1-4, with D uncertain. With 0 bases removed from V and 8 bases from J, the gap between germline ends came to 7 bases. This CDR3 is built from 13 residues. CDR1 SGHAT and CDR2 FQNNGV come from the germline V gene. The CDR3, as DNA: TGTGCCAGCAGCTTAGAACGGCACGAAAAACTGTTTTTT. Protein product: CASSLERHEKLFF.

This clone was observed once. The chain recombines TRBV25-1 with TRBJ1-1; perhaps TRBD1 as D (6 bases). Trimming cost V 1 base and J 4 bases, with 10 bases left between them. The CDR3 loop spans 14 amino acids. Germline V gene lookup returns CDR1 MGHDK and CDR2 SYGVNS. The CDR3 protein is CASSESGEGTEAFF. The CDR3 nucleotides read TGTGCCAGCAGTGAATCAGGGGAGGGCACTGAAGCTTTCTTT.

V usage is TRBV30 and J usage is TRBJ1-5, with D uncertain. Between the trimmed V and J ends, which lost 1 base and 1 base, there was a span of 11 bases. The CDR3 covers 15 residues. The V gene's germline CDR1 is GTSNPN and CDR2 SVGIG (reference sequence). DNA of the CDR3: TGTGCCTGGAGTGAGGGCTGGGCGAGCAATCAGCCCCAGCATTTT. Its protein product is CAWSEGWASNQPQHF. Supplemented by reference TRBV30 and TRBJ1-5, the full variable domain reads SQTIHQWPATLVQPVGSPLSLECTVEGTSNPNLYWYRQAAGRGLQLLFYSVGIGQISSEVPQNLSASRPQDRQFILSSKKLLLSDSGFYLCAWSEGWASNQPQHFGDGTRLSIL.

CDR3 loop: CASSFRGNSGELFF. CDR3 nucleotides: TGTGCCAGCAGCTTTCGCGGGAATTCCGGGGAGCTGTTTTTT. The J gene is TRBJ2-2, the V gene TRBV5-4; TRBD2 is a possible D gene (6 bases). There are 14 residues in the CDR3. The V gene lost 2 bases and the J gene lost 6 bases, with 11 bases spanning the gap. Germline-derived CDR1 and CDR2 are SGHNT and YYREEE (reference sequence).

The chain is built from TRBV27 and TRBJ1-2, with TRBD1 as a possible D gene (5 bases). Germline V gene sequence: CDR1 MNHEY, CDR2 SMNVEV (reference sequence). V lost 5 bases and J lost 2, with 12 bases in between. The CDR3 length is 14 residues. The CDR3 protein is CASSPGRGNYGYTF. CDR3 DNA sequence: TGTGCCAGCAGTCCCGGGCGGGGGAACTATGGCTACACCTTC.

The rearrangement joins TRBV5-8 to TRBJ2-1, with TRBD2 matching over 8 bases. CDR3 length: 16 residues. Unmatched junction bases numbered 7, after V lost 3 bases and J lost 2 bases. The germline V gene has CDR1 SGHTS and CDR2 YDEGEE. As DNA, the CDR3 is TGTGCCAGCAGCTCCGGACTAGCTGGAGCCTACAATGAGCAGTTCTTC. It specifies CASSSGLAGAYNEQFF.

The chain is built from TRBV11-2 and TRBJ2-2, with 9 bases that match TRBD2. V lost 5 bases to trimming and J lost 1 base; unmatched junction nucleotides: 2. Germline V lookup: CDR1 SGHAT, CDR2 FQNNGV. The CDR3 has 15 amino acids. CDR3 DNA: TGTGCCAGCAGCCGGACTAGCGAGAACACCGGGGAGCTGTTTTTT. Its protein is CASSRTSENTGELFF.

Regarding this clone: Other DNA sequences in the sample encode the same CDR3. V usage is TRBV7-8 and J usage is TRBJ2-7; D remains unclear. There are 11 residues in the CDR3. Per the germline V gene, CDR1 is SGHVS and CDR2 is FQNEAQ. V was shortened by 5 bases and J by 3 bases, with 5 bases between the two germline ends. The CDR3 sequence is CASSPSYEQYF. CDR3 nucleotides: TGTGCCAGCAGCCCCAGCTACGAGCAGTACTTC.

This clone has just one count. V usage is TRBV11-3 and J usage is TRBJ1-5; D is possibly TRBD1 (6 bases). Germline-derived CDR1 and CDR2 are SGHNT and YENEEA. V was trimmed by 11 bases and J by 0 bases, leaving 14 bases between them. The CDR3 covers 14 residues. CDR3 nucleotides: TGTGCCGACACCGGGGACATTAGCAATCAGCCCCAGCATTTT. It specifies CADTGDISNQPQHF.

This clone was counted between two and nine times. The J gene is TRBJ1-4, the V gene TRBV11-2; 7 bases are a match to TRBD1. The CDR3 is made up of 13 amino acids. With 5 bases clipped from V and 8 bases from J, the junction kept 5 bases outside the gene matches. The germline CDR1 and CDR2 sequences are SGHAT and FQNNGV. The CDR3 DNA is TGTGCCAGCAGCAAACAGGGGAGGGAAAAACTGTTTTTT. It codes for CASSKQGREKLFF.

The count of this clone is one. The chain combines TRBV6-5 with TRBJ2-7, with D hard to call. Trimming removed 6 bases at V and 5 bases at J, with 5 bases between. The CDR3 contains 10 residues. CDR1 is MNHEY and CDR2 is SVGAGI in the germline V gene. The DNA of the CDR3 is TGTGCCAGCAGGAACCACGAGCAGTACTTC. Translation: CASRNHEQYF.

The chain links TRBV15 to TRBJ1-1; D possibly corresponds to TRBD1 (5 bases). Between the trimmed V and J ends, which lost 0 bases and 3 bases, there was a span of 17 bases. This CDR3 comprises 17 residues. CDR1 is LNHNV, CDR2 YYDKDF, per germline (reference sequence). The CDR3, as DNA: TGTGCCACCAGCAGAGATTATAGGGGCCCTGTTGACACTGAAGCTTTCTTT. Translated: CATSRDYRGPVDTEAFF. The whole variable domain, remainder taken from reference TRBV15 and TRBJ1-1, is DAMVIQNPRYQVTQFGKPVTLSCSQTLNHNVMYWYQQKSSQAPKLLFHYYDKDFNNEADTPDNFQSRRPNTSFCFLDIRSPGLGDTAMYLCATSRDYRGPVDTEAFFGQGTRLTVV.

V is TRBV24-1 and J is TRBJ2-5; 10 nucleotides align to TRBD1. Germline CDR1 and CDR2: KGHDR and SFDVKD. With V trimmed by 4 bases and J by 4 bases, 2 bases remained unmatched. The CDR3 consists of 14 residues. CDR3 sequence (DNA): TGTGCCACCAGTGAAGGGACAGGGGTAGAGACCCAGTACTTC. It specifies CATSEGTGVETQYF.

The chain uses TRBV27 and TRBJ1-6; D ambiguous. This CDR3 comprises 12 residues. Germline-derived CDR1 and CDR2 are MNHEY and SMNVEV (reference sequence). Trimming took off 3 bases at V and 11 bases at J, with 8 bases between the two ends. The CDR3 bases are TGTGCCAGCAGTTTCCGAGCGGCACCCCTCCACTTT. Its protein product is CASSFRAAPLHF.

This clone has a single count. The V gene is TRBV30, the J gene TRBJ2-3; D is possibly TRBD2 (5 bases). V dropped 4 bases and J dropped 4 bases, with 12 bases sitting between them. CDR1 is GTSNPN and CDR2 is SVGIG in the germline V gene (reference sequence). This CDR3 is 13 amino acids long. The CDR3 spells CAWTPGSADTQYF. CDR3 coding DNA: TGTGCCTGGACTCCGGGGTCCGCAGATACGCAGTATTTT.